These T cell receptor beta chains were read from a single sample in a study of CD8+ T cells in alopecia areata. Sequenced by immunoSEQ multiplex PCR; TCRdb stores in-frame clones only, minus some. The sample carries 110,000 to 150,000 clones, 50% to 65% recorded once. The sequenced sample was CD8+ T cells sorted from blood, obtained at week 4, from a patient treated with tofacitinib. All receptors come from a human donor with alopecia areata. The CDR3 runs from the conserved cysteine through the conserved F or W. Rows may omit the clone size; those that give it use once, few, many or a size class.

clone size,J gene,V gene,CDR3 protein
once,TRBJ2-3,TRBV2,CASSEDRNPDTQYF
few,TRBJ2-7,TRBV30,CAWGLGGEEQYF
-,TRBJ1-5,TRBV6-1,CASSDVTGSIGNQPQHF
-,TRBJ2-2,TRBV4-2,CASSSSPSNTGELFF
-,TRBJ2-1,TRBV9,CASSVGQEQFF
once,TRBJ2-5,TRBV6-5,CASTDPPAYQETQYF
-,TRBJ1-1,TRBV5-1,CASSGRQGHTEAFF
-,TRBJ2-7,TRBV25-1,CASTRGATYEQYF
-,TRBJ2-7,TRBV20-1,CSAWGRDEQYF
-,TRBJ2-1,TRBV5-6,CASSGGFNEQFF
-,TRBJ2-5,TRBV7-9,CASTGAGETQYF
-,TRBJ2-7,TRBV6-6,CASSYSDRAPSYEQYF
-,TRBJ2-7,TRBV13,CASSPSGTGPQQYF
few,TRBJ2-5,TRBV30,CAWSSGGRETQYF
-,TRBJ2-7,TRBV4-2,CASSQVGLVKGFEQYF
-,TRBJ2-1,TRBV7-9,CASSVGASYNEQFF
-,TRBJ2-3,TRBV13,CASSPRTGVADTQYF
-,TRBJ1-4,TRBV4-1,CASSHRQGRSTNEKLFF
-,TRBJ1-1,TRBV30,CAWMYKGITEAFF